Below, 23 T cell receptor beta chains from the same sample are listed, as sequenced in a study of blood T cell repertoires in COVID-19 (dated by TCRdb to the early 2020s). The library was prepared using the immunoSEQ multiplex PCR assay. TCRdb holds this immuneACCESS table with in-frame rearrangements only. Some clones are missing; in checked studies, unresolved V genes explain under half, and the rest has no known cause. This sample comprises hundreds of thousands of clones, around 91% of them detected only once. The ten biggest clones cover roughly 1.1% of the sample. Sequenced sample: PBMCs or T cells enriched from blood (not recorded which). These TCRs come from a man aged 25 to 40 who had recovered from COVID-19.

As DNA, the CDR3 is TGTGCCAGCAGTTCCCCTGACAGGTCCTACTACGAGCAGTACTTC. Translating it yields CASSSPDRSYYEQYF. V usage is TRBV6-5 and J usage is TRBJ2-7; a possible D gene is TRBD1 (6 bases). This CDR3 region has 15 residues. Germline V gene data show CDR1 as MNHEY and CDR2 as SVGAGI. V lost 4 bases and J 3 bases, leaving 16 bases between the germline ends.

The J gene is TRBJ2-1, the V gene TRBV6-5, with 8 bases that match TRBD2. Unmatched junction bases numbered 7, after V lost 1 base and J lost 5 bases. CDR3 length: 16 amino acids. CDR1 MNHEY and CDR2 SVGAGI come from the germline V gene. This CDR3 reads CASSYWSGSGDNEQFF. The CDR3 DNA follows: TGTGCCAGCAGTTACTGGAGCGGGAGCGGGGACAATGAGCAGTTCTTC.

This rearrangement joins TRBV11-3 to TRBJ2-2; TRBD1 matches 8 bases. Per germline, CDR1 SGHNT and CDR2 YENEEA. The CDR3 covers 14 residues. V trimming: 1 base; J trimming: 9 bases; junction bases outside the gene matches: 4. The chain's CDR3 is CASSLAGGLRELFF. In DNA, the CDR3 is TGTGCCAGCAGCTTAGCAGGGGGCTTGAGGGAGCTGTTTTTT.

The chain joins TRBV5-1 to TRBJ2-7, with D hard to call. Germline assignment: CDR1 SGHRS and CDR2 YFSETQ. The CDR3 has 12 amino acids. V lost 0 bases and J lost 5, with 6 bases in between. The CDR3 region is CASSLVRDEQYF. The CDR3 nucleotides read TGCGCCAGCAGCTTGGTACGCGACGAGCAGTACTTC.

In this sample, this clone turned up a few times. The rearrangement uses TRBV24-1 and TRBJ2-5; tentative D call: TRBD1 (6 bases). CDR3 length equals 14 residues. Germline CDR1 KGHDR, CDR2 SFDVKD. Trimming stripped 2 bases from V and 2 bases from J, with 8 bases between. CDR3 in amino acids: CATSDWGQQETQYF. The CDR3 DNA is TGTGCCACCAGTGATTGGGGGCAGCAAGAGACCCAGTACTTC.

The rearrangement joins TRBV5-1 to TRBJ2-6; no clear D gene. Trimming took off 0 bases at V and 1 base at J, with 14 bases between the two ends. Germline V gene data show CDR1 as SGHRS and CDR2 as YFSETQ. The CDR3 length is 18 residues. In DNA, the CDR3 is TGCGCCAGCAGCTTGGCTACAGTTGTTCCATCTGGGGCCAACGTCCTGACTTTC. This codes for CASSLATVVPSGANVLTF.

The rearrangement uses TRBV5-5 and TRBJ2-7; 13 nucleotides line up with TRBD2. This CDR3 region has 16 residues. The germline V gene has CDR1 SGHKS and CDR2 YYEKEE (reference sequence). Trimming took 4 bases from V and 3 from J; bases not matched to a gene: 7. CDR3 coding DNA: TGTGCCAGCAGCACAGGACTAGCGGGAGCTGGCTACGAGCAGTACTTC. It translates to CASSTGLAGAGYEQYF. Combining the CDR3 with reference TRBV5-5 and TRBJ2-7 gives the whole variable domain DAGVTQSPTHLIKTRGQQVTLRCSPISGHKSVSWYQQVLGQGPQFIFQYYEKEERGRGNFPDRFSARQFPNYSSELNVNALLLGDSALYLCASSTGLAGAGYEQYFGPGTRLTVT.

The rearrangement links TRBV6-5 to TRBJ2-7, with a tentative D call TRBD1 (6 bases). V dropped 8 bases and J dropped 2 bases, with 13 bases sitting between them. The V gene's germline CDR1 is MNHEY and CDR2 SVGAGI. This CDR3 is built from 13 residues. The CDR3 DNA is TGTGCCAGCGCTGAGACAGGACCCTACGAGCAGTACTTC. Protein sequence: CASAETGPYEQYF.

The genes are TRBV30 and TRBJ1-2; D not resolved. The CDR3 is made up of 12 amino acids. CDR1 is GTSNPN and CDR2 is SVGIG in the germline V gene (reference sequence). Deletions cut 2 bases from V and 4 bases from J, with 8 bases between. The CDR3 loop reads CAWSFLGYGYTF. The CDR3 region has the DNA TGTGCCTGGAGTTTCCTAGGCTATGGCTACACCTTC.

V and J are TRBV21-1 and TRBJ2-3; TRBD1 is the table's D call, not checked against the DNA. TRBV21-1 is annotated as a pseudogene. The CDR3 is 17 amino acids. The DNA for the CDR3 is TGTGCCAGCAGCAAAGATTGTTTGGGGCAGGGATTAGATACGCAGTATTTT. Protein sequence: CASSKDCLGQGLDTQYF.

This clone was observed many times. CDR3 amino acids: CASNRQGALSGANVLTF. CDR3 sequence (DNA): TGTGCCAGCAATAGACAGGGGGCCCTATCTGGGGCCAACGTCCTGACTTTC. The chain uses TRBV2 and TRBJ2-6; 10 nucleotides line up with TRBD1. CDR1 and CDR2 (germline): SNHLY, FYNNEI. This CDR3 has 17 amino acids. Trimming at V came to 7 bases and at J to 1 base, leaving 7 bases not matched to a gene.

The rearrangement uses TRBV19 and TRBJ2-2, with 9 positions matching TRBD2. V trimming: 2 bases; J trimming: 4 bases; junction bases outside the gene matches: 8. The CDR3 extends over 17 amino acids. CDR1 and CDR2 from the germline V gene are LNHDA and SQIVND (reference sequence). CDR3 sequence reads: CASSISLSGGSTGELFF. The CDR3 coding sequence is TGTGCCAGTAGTATAAGCCTAAGCGGGGGGAGCACCGGGGAGCTGTTTTTT.

The chain is built from TRBV28 and TRBJ2-7, with 9 bases matching TRBD1. The V gene end was trimmed by 6 bases and the J gene end by 7 bases; junction bases not matched to a gene: 13. The germline gives CDR1 MDHEN, CDR2 SYDVKM. The CDR3 covers 15 residues. CDR3 loop: CASRMGQGVIREQYF. The CDR3 DNA reads as TGTGCCAGCAGAATGGGACAGGGCGTGATAAGGGAGCAGTACTTC.

The chain joins TRBV19 to TRBJ2-7; TRBD2 is a possible D gene (6 bases). Germline lookup yields CDR1 LNHDA and CDR2 SQIVND (reference sequence). Trimming removed 6 bases from V and 7 bases from J, with 19 bases in between. The length of the CDR3 is 14 residues. The CDR3 reads CASSPTGVGGEQYF. In DNA form, the CDR3 reads TGTGCCAGTAGCCCCACGGGAGTGGGGGGTGAGCAGTACTTC.

The CDR3 DNA follows: TGTGCCACCAGTGATTACAAAGGGGGTCGGGAGACCCAGTACTTC. It specifies CATSDYKGGRETQYF. J is TRBJ2-5 and V is TRBV24-1, with D possibly matching TRBD1 (6 bases). V dropped 2 bases and J dropped 5 bases, with 14 bases sitting between them. CDR3 length: 15 residues. Germline-derived CDR1 and CDR2 are KGHDR and SFDVKD.

V usage is TRBV7-9 and J usage is TRBJ1-2; maybe TRBD1 (5 bases). With 5 bases removed from V and 6 bases from J, the gap between germline ends came to 16 bases. The CDR3 loop spans 14 amino acids. Germline loops: CDR1 SEHNR, CDR2 FQNEAQ (reference sequence). The CDR3 protein is CASSNPTGVDGYTF. CDR3 sequence (DNA): TGTGCCAGCAGCAATCCGACGGGGGTGGATGGCTACACCTTC.

The CDR3 DNA reads TGTGCCAGCAGGGTGGCCGGGACTGATTCCTACAATGAGCAGTTCTTC. As protein: CASRVAGTDSYNEQFF. The J gene is TRBJ2-1, the V gene TRBV7-2; a weak D match, TRBD2 (6 bases). The germline V gene encodes CDR1 SGHTA and CDR2 FQGNSA. The CDR3 loop spans 16 amino acids. Between the trimmed V and J ends, which lost 6 bases and 1 base, there was a span of 16 bases.

The chain has TRBV5-5 and TRBJ2-7; D is undetermined. From germline, CDR1 is SGHKS and CDR2 YYEKEE (reference sequence). The CDR3 totals 14 residues. Trimming pared 1 base from V and 0 bases from J, leaving 8 bases between. The CDR3 sequence: CASSLRDTSYEQYF. The DNA of the CDR3 is TGTGCCAGCAGCTTGCGAGACACCTCCTACGAGCAGTACTTC.

This clone was counted only a few times. The chain uses TRBV18 and TRBJ1-5, with TRBD1 identical over 7 bases. CDR3 size: 14 residues. With V trimmed by 6 bases and J by 0 bases, 2 bases remained unmatched. CDR1 is KGHSH, CDR2 LQKENI, per germline. CDR3 residues: CASSEGASNQPQHF. The CDR3 DNA reads TGTGCCAGCTCGGAGGGGGCTAGCAATCAGCCCCAGCATTTT.

The chain employs TRBV24-1 and TRBJ2-1, with TRBD2 identical over 9 bases. Germline V lookup: CDR1 KGHDR, CDR2 SFDVKD. There are 15 residues in the CDR3. V gave up 1 base and J gave up 6 bases; unmatched junction bases: 3. Here the CDR3 reads CATSDFSGSANEQFF. The CDR3 nucleotides read TGTGCCACCAGTGATTTTAGCGGGAGTGCCAATGAGCAGTTCTTC.

The chain joins TRBV19 to TRBJ2-5; TRBD2 might be the D (5 bases). V was cut by 7 bases and J by 5 bases, with 17 bases left in between. The CDR3 has 14 residues. Germline CDR1 and CDR2: LNHDA and SQIVND (reference sequence). DNA for the CDR3: TGTGCCAGTACTCATACCGCGGGTCTGGAGACCCAGTACTTC. It yields the protein CASTHTAGLETQYF.

V gene TRBV27 combines with J gene TRBJ2-2, with D possibly TRBD2 on 6 matching bases. CDR1 and CDR2 from the germline V gene are MNHEY and SMNVEV (reference sequence). This CDR3 is 14 amino acids long. V lost 9 bases and J 3 bases, leaving 14 bases between the germline ends. The CDR3: CASSGLRDTGELFF. CDR3 coding DNA: TGTGCCAGTTCCGGACTAAGGGACACCGGGGAGCTGTTTTTT.

The V gene is TRBV14, the J gene TRBJ2-5; D is undetermined. The germline CDR1 and CDR2 sequences are SGHDN and FVKESK. CDR3 length: 13 amino acids. V was shortened by 1 base and J by 5 bases, with 8 bases between the two germline ends. The CDR3 coding sequence is TGTGCCAGCAGCCAAGGTCTTGCGGAGACCCAGTACTTC. It yields the protein CASSQGLAETQYF.